The 9 T cell receptor beta chains given below trace back to one sample, sequenced in a study of T cells in Graves' hyperthyroidism and ophthalmopathy. Amplified regions were TCR beta CDR3 sequences from RNA transcripts. RT-PCR in the first round (using the HTBI primer set) targeted the TCR CDR3. One entry per CDR3 protein, called by TCRdb with MiXCR from the multiplex PCR reads. The sample carries around 500,000 distinct CDR3 sequences, roughly 22% recorded once. Material for sequencing was blood. These receptors originate from a woman aged 70-85 years with Graves' ophthalmopathy.

The CDR3 bases are TGTGCCAGCAGGGGGGTGGATACGCAGTATTTT. This translates into CASRGVDTQYF. The rearrangement links TRBV6-1 to TRBJ2-3; D assignment may be TRBD1 or TRBD2 (5 bases each). Per germline, CDR1 MNHNS and CDR2 SASEGT. The V and J ends lost 6 bases and 6 bases respectively, with 7 bases between them. The CDR3 is 11 amino acids.

This clonotype was recorded many times. The chain carries TRBV12-3 or TRBV12-4 and TRBJ2-3; 11 bases are a match to TRBD2. The CDR3 covers 15 residues. Losses at the gene ends were 6 bases for V and 4 bases for J; bases not matched to a gene: 6. The chain's CDR3 is CASRISGRGADTQYF. The CDR3 DNA is TGTGCCAGCAGAATTAGCGGGAGGGGCGCAGATACGCAGTATTTT.

This clonotype was seen more than once but under ten times. This sequence joins TRBV9 and TRBJ2-7; D uncertain. The germline gives CDR1 SGDLS, CDR2 YYNGEE. There are 13 residues in the CDR3. V dropped 0 bases and J dropped 5 bases, with 9 bases sitting between them. The CDR3 protein is CASSVAPKDEQYF. The DNA for the CDR3 is TGTGCCAGCAGCGTAGCCCCCAAGGACGAGCAGTACTTC.

V gene TRBV6-1 combines with J gene TRBJ2-7, with 10 positions matching TRBD2. The germline V gene encodes CDR1 MNHNS and CDR2 SASEGT. This CDR3 comprises 15 residues. Trimming removed 4 bases from V and 4 bases from J; junction bases left unmatched: 7. In DNA, the CDR3 is TGTGCCAGCAGTGTTGCTAGCGGGAGTAGGTACGAGCAGTACTTC. Translated, it gives CASSVASGSRYEQYF.

This clonotype came up a few times. The V and J genes are TRBV7-2 and TRBJ2-7; D is unclear. V shed 4 bases and J shed 5 bases, with 9 bases lying between them. The V gene's germline CDR1 is SGHTA and CDR2 FQGNSA. This CDR3 contains 12 residues. The CDR3, as DNA: TGTGCCAGCAGCTCCCCTAGGAACGAGCAGTACTTC. This encodes CASSSPRNEQYF.

Many counts were recorded for this clonotype. This chain joins TRBV20-1 and TRBJ1-5, with a tentative D call TRBD1 (5 bases). This CDR3 comprises 13 residues. V gave up 3 bases and J gave up 4 bases, with 10 bases separating them. Per the germline V gene, CDR1 is DFQATT and CDR2 is SNEGSKA (reference sequence). CDR3 sequence: CSASPGANQPQHF. CDR3 nucleotide sequence: TGCAGTGCTAGTCCTGGGGCAAATCAGCCCCAGCATTTT.

The rearrangement joins TRBV27 to TRBJ2-7; no firm D call. Trimming took 6 bases from V and 6 from J, leaving 18 bases between them. CDR1 and CDR2 from the germline V gene are MNHEY and SMNVEV (reference sequence). The length of the CDR3 is 14 residues. CDR3 in amino acids: CASSLLGAWREQYF. CDR3 bases: TGTGCCAGCAGCCTTCTTGGAGCGTGGCGCGAGCAGTACTTC.

J is TRBJ1-1 and V is TRBV28; D uncertain. Germline CDR1 and CDR2: MDHEN and SYDVKM. The CDR3 consists of 12 residues. Trimming cost V 7 bases and J 7 bases, with 13 bases left between them. This CDR3 is CASISNGGEAFF. DNA for the CDR3: TGTGCCAGCATCTCAAACGGAGGTGAAGCTTTCTTT.

The V gene is TRBV7-3, the J gene TRBJ2-7; D may be TRBD1 or TRBD2 (5 bases each). The ends were cut back, 1 base at V and 7 bases at J, with 11 bases in the middle. CDR1 and CDR2 (germline): SGHTA, FQGTGA. This CDR3 is built from 13 residues. CDR3 in DNA: TGTGCCAGCAGCTTAAACGAGGGGTGGGAGCAGTACTTC. Translated: CASSLNEGWEQYF.